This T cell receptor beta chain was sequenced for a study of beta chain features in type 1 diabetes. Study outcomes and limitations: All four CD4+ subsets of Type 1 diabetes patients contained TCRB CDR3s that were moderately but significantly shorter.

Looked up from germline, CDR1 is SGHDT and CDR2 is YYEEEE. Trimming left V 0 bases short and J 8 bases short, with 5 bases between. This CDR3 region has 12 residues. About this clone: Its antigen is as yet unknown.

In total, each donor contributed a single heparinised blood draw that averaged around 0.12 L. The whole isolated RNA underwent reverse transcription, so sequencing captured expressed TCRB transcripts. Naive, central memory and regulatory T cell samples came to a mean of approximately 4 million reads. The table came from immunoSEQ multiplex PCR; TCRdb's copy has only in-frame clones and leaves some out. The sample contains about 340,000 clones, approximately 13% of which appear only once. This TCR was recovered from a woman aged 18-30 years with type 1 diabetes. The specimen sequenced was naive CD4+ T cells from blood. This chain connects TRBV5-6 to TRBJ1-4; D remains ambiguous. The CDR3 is CASSLVGEKLFF. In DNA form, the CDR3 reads TGTGCCAGCAGCTTGGTCGGGGAAAAACTGTTTTTT.